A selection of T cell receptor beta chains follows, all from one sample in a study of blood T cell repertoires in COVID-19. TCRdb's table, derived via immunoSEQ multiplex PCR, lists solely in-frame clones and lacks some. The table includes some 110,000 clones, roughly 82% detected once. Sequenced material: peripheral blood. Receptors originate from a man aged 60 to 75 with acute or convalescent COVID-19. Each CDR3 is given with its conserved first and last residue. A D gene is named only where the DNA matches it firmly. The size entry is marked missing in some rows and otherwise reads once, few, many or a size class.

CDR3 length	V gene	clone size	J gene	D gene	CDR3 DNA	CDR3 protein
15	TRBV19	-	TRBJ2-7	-	TGTGCCAGTATGGCGGCAGGGCGCTCCCCTAGCGAGCAGTACTTC	CASMAAGRSPSEQYF
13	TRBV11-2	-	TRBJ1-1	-	TGTGCCAGCAGCTTCAACGGAGGCACTGAAGCTTTCTTT	CASSFNGGTEAFF
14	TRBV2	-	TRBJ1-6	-	TGTGCCAGCAGTGATCTCACGGGGAATTCACCCCTCCACTTT	CASSDLTGNSPLHF
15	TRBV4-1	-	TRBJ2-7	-	TGCGCCAGCAGCCAAGATCTCGGGTTCTCCTACGAGCAGTACTTC	CASSQDLGFSYEQYF
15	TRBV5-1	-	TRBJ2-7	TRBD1	TGCGCCAGCAGCCCGACCGGGACAGGGAGTCACGAGCAGTACTTC	CASSPTGTGSHEQYF
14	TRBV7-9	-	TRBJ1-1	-	TGTGCCAGCAGCTTAGTAGCAGCGGACACTGAAGCTTTCTTT	CASSLVAADTEAFF
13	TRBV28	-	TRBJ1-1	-	TGTGCCAGCAATTTTCCAGGGAACACTGAAGCTTTCTTT	CASNFPGNTEAFF
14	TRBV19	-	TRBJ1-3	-	TGTGCCAGTAGAAGAGACTTCTCTGGAAACACCATATATTTT	CASRRDFSGNTIYF
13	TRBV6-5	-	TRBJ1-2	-	TGTGCCAGCAGTCCTCCCGGGAACTATGGCTACACCTTC	CASSPPGNYGYTF
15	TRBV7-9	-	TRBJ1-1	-	TGTGCCAGCAGCTTAGCTTTTGGGGGCGACACTGAAGCTTTCTTT	CASSLAFGGDTEAFF
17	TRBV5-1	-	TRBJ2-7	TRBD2	TGCGCCAGCAGCTTGTTGGGGAGCGGGAGGTCCTTCTACGAGCAGTACTTC	CASSLLGSGRSFYEQYF
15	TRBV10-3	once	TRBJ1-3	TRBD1	TGTGCCATCAGTTCACCGACAGGGTCTGGAAACACCATATATTTT	CAISSPTGSGNTIYF
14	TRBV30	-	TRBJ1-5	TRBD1	TGTGCCTGGAGTGTAGGGACAGGGTCTCAGCCCCAGCATTTT	CAWSVGTGSQPQHF
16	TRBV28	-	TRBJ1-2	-	TGTGCCAGCAGTTTCCGGGGGGCCGAAGCTAACTATGGCTACACCTTC	CASSFRGAEANYGYTF
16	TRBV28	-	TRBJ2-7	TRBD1	TGTGCCAGCAGCTTAGCCCGACACAGGGGTTTCTACGAGCAGTACTTC	CASSLARHRGFYEQYF
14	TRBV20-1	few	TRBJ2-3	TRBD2	TGCAGTGCTAGTCTAGCGGGAGACACAGATACGCAGTATTTT	CSASLAGDTDTQYF
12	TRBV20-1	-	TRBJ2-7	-	TGCAGTGCTAGTAGGACACTCTACGAGCAGTACTTC	CSASRTLYEQYF
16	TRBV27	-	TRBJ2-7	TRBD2	TGTGCCAGCAGTACGGCTAGCGGGAGGCCCTCCTACGAGCAGTACTTC	CASSTASGRPSYEQYF
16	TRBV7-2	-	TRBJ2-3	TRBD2	TGTGCCAGCAGCTTATGGGCTAGCGGGAGCACAGATACGCAGTATTTT	CASSLWASGSTDTQYF
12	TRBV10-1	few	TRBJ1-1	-	TGCGCCAGCAGTGCCAGGAACACTGAAGCTTTCTTT	CASSARNTEAFF
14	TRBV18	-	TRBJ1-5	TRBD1	TGTGCCAGCTCACCGGACAGGGTCCCTTCAGCCCAGCATTTT	CASSPDRVPSAQHF
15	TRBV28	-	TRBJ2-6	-	TGTGCCAGCAGACGAGCGGCCTCTGGGGCCAACGTCCTGACTTTC	CASRRAASGANVLTF
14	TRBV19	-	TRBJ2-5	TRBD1	TGTGCCAGTAGTAGGGACAGAAACCAAGAGACCCAGTACTTC	CASSRDRNQETQYF
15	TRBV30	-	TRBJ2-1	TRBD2	TGTGCCTGGAGCTTAATAGCGGGAGATTTCAATGAGCAGTTCTTC	CAWSLIAGDFNEQFF
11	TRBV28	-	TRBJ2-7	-	TGTGCCAGCAGTTCGCGGGCGGTCATACGTTTC	CASSSRAVIRF
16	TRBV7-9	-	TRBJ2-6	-	TGTGCCAGCAGCTTAGCTTTACACTCTGGGGCCAACGTCCTGACTTTC	CASSLALHSGANVLTF
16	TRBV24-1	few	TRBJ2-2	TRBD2	TGTGCCACCAGTGGAGTATTCCGGGAGGACACCGGGGAGCTGTTTTTT	CATSGVFREDTGELFF
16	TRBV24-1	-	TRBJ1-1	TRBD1	TGTGCCACCAGTGACCCTAGGACAGGGCCGGGCACTGAAGCTTTCTTT	CATSDPRTGPGTEAFF
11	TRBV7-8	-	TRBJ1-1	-	TGTGCCAGCAGCCTAAGCAAGGAAGCTTTCTTT	CASSLSKEAFF
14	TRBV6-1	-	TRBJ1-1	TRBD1	TGTGCCAGCAGTGAGGGGACAGCGAACACTGAAGCTTTCTTT	CASSEGTANTEAFF
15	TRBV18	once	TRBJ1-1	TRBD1	TGTGCCAGCTCCCCGGGACAGGGGCTGAACACTGAAGCTTTCTTT	CASSPGQGLNTEAFF
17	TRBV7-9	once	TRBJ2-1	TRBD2	TGTGCCAGCAGCTCCGGCGGGAGGGATTTCTCCTACAATGAGCAGTTCTTC	CASSSGGRDFSYNEQFF
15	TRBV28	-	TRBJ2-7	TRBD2	TGTGCCAGCAGCCAAGGACTAGCGATCACCTACGAGCAGTACTTC	CASSQGLAITYEQYF
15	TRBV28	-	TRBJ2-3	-	TGTGCCAGCAGTTTAATGCGGGTCGGCACAGATACGCAGTATTTT	CASSLMRVGTDTQYF
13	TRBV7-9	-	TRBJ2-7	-	TGTGCCAGCACCACGGGACATATCTACGAGCAGTACTTC	CASTTGHIYEQYF
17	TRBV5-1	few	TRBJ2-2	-	TGCGCCAGCAGCTTGGAGCAGGGGCTTTATAGGACCGGGGAGCTGTTTTTT	CASSLEQGLYRTGELFF
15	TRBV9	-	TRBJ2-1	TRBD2	TGTGCCAGCAGCTCAAGACTAGCGGGAAACGATGAGCAGTTCTTC	CASSSRLAGNDEQFF
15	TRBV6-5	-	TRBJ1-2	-	TGTGCCACTCTTTCCTTGGACCGGGGTAACTATGGCTACACCTTC	CATLSLDRGNYGYTF
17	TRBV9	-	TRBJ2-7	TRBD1	TGTGCCAGCAGCGTCCCTCCACTCGACAGGGGCCCACTCGAGCAGTACTTC	CASSVPPLDRGPLEQYF
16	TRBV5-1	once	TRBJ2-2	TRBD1	TGCGCCAGCAGCTTTGGCCGGACAGGGGGCGGCGGGGAGCTGTTTTTT	CASSFGRTGGGGELFF
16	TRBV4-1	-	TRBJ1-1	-	TGCGCCAGCAGCCGCCTCCCCTGGCGGGGGAGTTCCGGCGCTTTCTTT	CASSRLPWRGSSGAFF
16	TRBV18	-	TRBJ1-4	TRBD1	TGTGCCAGCTCAGCCAACAGACAGGGGTATAATGAAAAACTGTTTTTT	CASSANRQGYNEKLFF
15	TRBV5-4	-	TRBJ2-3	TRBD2	TGTGCCAGCAGCTTGGCTAGCGGGAGGGCAGATACGCAGTATTTT	CASSLASGRADTQYF
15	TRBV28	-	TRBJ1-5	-	TGTGCCAGCCGAAGTCTAGACAGGATCAATCAGCCCCAGCATTTT	CASRSLDRINQPQHF
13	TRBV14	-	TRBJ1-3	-	TGTGCCAGCAGCCAAGTAGCTGGAAACACCATATATTTT	CASSQVAGNTIYF
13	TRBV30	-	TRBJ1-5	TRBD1	TGTGCCTGGAAACAGGGGCCCAATCAGCCCCAGCATTTT	CAWKQGPNQPQHF
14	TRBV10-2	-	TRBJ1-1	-	TGCGCCAGCAGTCCCGACAGAGGGAACACTGAAGCTTTCTTT	CASSPDRGNTEAFF
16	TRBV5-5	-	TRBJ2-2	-	TGTGCCAGCAGCTTGGAATTTGGACATAACACCGGGGAGCTGTTTTTT	CASSLEFGHNTGELFF
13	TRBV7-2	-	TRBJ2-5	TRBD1	TGTGCCAGCAGCTACAGGACAGGGGAGACCCAGTACTTC	CASSYRTGETQYF
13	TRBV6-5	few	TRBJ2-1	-	TGTGCCAGCATAAAAGGGAGGGGGGCCGAGCAGTTCTTC	CASIKGRGAEQFF
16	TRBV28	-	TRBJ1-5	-	TGTGCCAGCACCGTGACATCGGATTATAGCAATCAGCCCCAGCATTTT	CASTVTSDYSNQPQHF
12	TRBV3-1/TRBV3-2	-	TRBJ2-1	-	TGTGCCAGCAGCCCAGGGTTCAATGAGCAGTTCTTC	CASSPGFNEQFF
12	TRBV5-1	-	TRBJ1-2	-	TGCGCCAGCAGCTTCCCAGGCGATGGCTACACCTTC	CASSFPGDGYTF